Listed below are T cell receptor beta chains from one sample, sequenced in a study of shared clonotypes between healthy human individuals. The assay was immunoSEQ multiplex PCR, and TCRdb's table has in-frame clones only and misses some. The data show about 2.4 million clones, 90% to 95% seen once. Sample: naive CD4+ T cells from PBMCs. The receptors here all came from a man aged 18-30 years in good health. Some clones in this sample may be carry-over from other donors' samples. Both conserved end residues are trimmed from each CDR3. Fields, in order: clone size, J gene, V gene, CDR3 protein. For some rows the clone size is stated as once, few or many, or as a class when expanded; others skip it.

NA TRBJ1-2 TRBV27 ASSLEQTPRYGYT
NA TRBJ2-3 TRBV28 ASSSSGVDTQY
once TRBJ2-5 TRBV2 ASSDPEGQGTGETQY
NA TRBJ2-1 TRBV7-9 ASSFGRAGGNEQF
NA TRBJ2-1 TRBV7-9 ASSLTSDEQF
NA TRBJ1-1 TRBV9 ASSVSPAGFLNTEAF
few TRBJ1-1 TRBV5-6 ASSPLERGTEAF
NA TRBJ1-1 TRBV7-8 ASSLGAVDTEAF
NA TRBJ2-3 TRBV6-5 ASKRGAGAGDTQY
NA TRBJ1-1 TRBV10-1 ASRLTPRTEAF
NA TRBJ2-1 TRBV2 ASSERGATSGRDNEQF
NA TRBJ2-7 TRBV28 ASSSRRLSYEQY
NA TRBJ2-7 TRBV7-2 ASSLRLAGGEQY
NA TRBJ2-2 TRBV15 ATSKSWGTGGQGSWELF
NA TRBJ2-5 TRBV14 ASSQDFRETQY
NA TRBJ1-1 TRBV7-9 ASSARTGPTEAF
NA TRBJ2-3 TRBV25-1 ASSPSGGFTDTQY
NA TRBJ1-4 TRBV10-2 ASSRGGGVTNEKLF
NA TRBJ2-1 TRBV7-6 ASSLVPMIVAGVGAYNEQF
NA TRBJ2-7 TRBV18 ASSPQGSSYEQY
NA TRBJ2-3 TRBV5-1 ASSLPVNTDTQY
NA TRBJ1-1 TRBV7-2 ASSNLLAFPEAF
NA TRBJ2-7 TRBV7-2 ASSPIRDRAVEQY
NA TRBJ1-3 TRBV6-6 ASREGHLIVNTIY
NA TRBJ2-2 TRBV19 ASSGVFTGELF
NA TRBJ1-5 TRBV30 AWSEGVSGQPQH
NA TRBJ1-1 TRBV6-5 ASKPPGHNTEAF
NA TRBJ1-5 TRBV6-5 ASSLSGTGGQPQH
NA TRBJ2-1 TRBV2 ANSLAGGGNEQF
NA TRBJ2-5 TRBV10-3 AISPSGPYQETQY
NA TRBJ2-3 TRBV5-5 APSLWGVGDTQY
NA TRBJ2-1 TRBV11-2 ASSLAGHYNEQF
NA TRBJ2-7 TRBV11-2 ASSSRREADYEQY
once TRBJ1-4 TRBV30 AWSVLRGDRRLATNEKLF
NA TRBJ2-7 TRBV11-2 ASSQPLATYEQY
once TRBJ1-1 TRBV5-4 ASSLPTGQQSEAF
NA TRBJ1-1 TRBV5-4 ASSRDTNTEAF
NA TRBJ1-5 TRBV4-1 ASSQSGTGAPGGSWRQH
NA TRBJ1-5 TRBV6-5 ASRAGGGGNQPQH
NA TRBJ1-2 TRBV5-4 ASSLASAAYGYT
NA TRBJ2-3 TRBV6-1 ASMRRTGHTDTQY
NA TRBJ1-1 TRBV7-9 ASSSRPRNTEAF